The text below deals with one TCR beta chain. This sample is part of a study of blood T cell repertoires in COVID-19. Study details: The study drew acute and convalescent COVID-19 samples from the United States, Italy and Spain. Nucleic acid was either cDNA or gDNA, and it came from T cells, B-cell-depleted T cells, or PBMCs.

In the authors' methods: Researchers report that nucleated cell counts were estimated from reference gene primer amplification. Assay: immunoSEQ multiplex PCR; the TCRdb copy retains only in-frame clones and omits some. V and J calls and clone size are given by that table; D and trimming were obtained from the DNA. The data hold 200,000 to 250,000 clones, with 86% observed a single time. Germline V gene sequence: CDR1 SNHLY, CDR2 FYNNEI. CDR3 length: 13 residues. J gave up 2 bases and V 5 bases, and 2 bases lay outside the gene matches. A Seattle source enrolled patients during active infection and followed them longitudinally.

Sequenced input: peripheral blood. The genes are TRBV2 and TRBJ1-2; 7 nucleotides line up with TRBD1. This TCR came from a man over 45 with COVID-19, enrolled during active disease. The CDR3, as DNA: TGTGCCAGCAGTACGACAGGGAACTATGGCTACACCTTC. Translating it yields CASSTTGNYGYTF.